Listed below are T cell receptor beta chains from one sample, sequenced in a study of cytomegalovirus exposure and HLA in healthy donors. Produced via immunoSEQ multiplex PCR; TCRdb's table is partial and in-frame only. The data contain about 160,000 clones, roughly 85% of them seen just once; the ten biggest clones take up around 1.3%. The sequenced sample consisted of PBMCs. These receptors all stem from a woman between 45 and 60 years old in good health and CMV-seronegative. The CDR3 runs from the conserved cysteine through the conserved F or W. The order of the fields is D gene, J gene, clone size, V gene, CDR3 DNA, CDR3 protein. A D gene is named only where the DNA matches it firmly. Where a row states a size, it is once, few, many or the class of an expanded clone; other rows omit it.

>TRBD1|TRBJ1-2|few|TRBV18
TGTGCCAGCTCACCACCGACAGGGGGCGAGTATGGCTACACCTTC
CASSPPTGGEYGYTF
>.|TRBJ2-1|.|TRBV19
TGTGCCAGTACCCGCGTAGCGGCCTCCTACAATGAGCAGTTCTTC
CASTRVAASYNEQFF
>.|TRBJ2-7|.|TRBV30
TGTGCCTGGAGGTTGGGGACAAAAGGTGACGAGCAGTACTTC
CAWRLGTKGDEQYF
>.|TRBJ1-3|.|TRBV28
TGTGCCAGCAGTTTACTGGGGGCGGGTGGAAACACCATATATTTT
CASSLLGAGGNTIYF
>TRBD2|TRBJ2-5|.|TRBV5-4
TGTGCCAGCAGCCCGGGACTAGCGGGGGGCCTCCAAGAGACCCAGTACTTC
CASSPGLAGGLQETQYF
>.|TRBJ1-4|.|TRBV9
TGTGCCAGCAGCGGGGGGTTAGGAGCGGGTGAAAAACTGCTTTTT
CASSGGLGAGEKLLF
>.|TRBJ2-3|.|TRBV7-9
TGTGCCAGCAGCTTATCCTTTGGCACAGATACGCAGTATTTT
CASSLSFGTDTQYF
>TRBD2|TRBJ2-1|.|TRBV30
TGTGCCTGGAAATTAGCGGGGGAACCCAATGAGCAGTTCTTC
CAWKLAGEPNEQFF
>.|TRBJ1-1|.|TRBV5-1
TGCGCCAGCAGCTCCGGGGGGTTCAGGCAGAACACTGAAGCTTTCTTT
CASSSGGFRQNTEAFF
>.|TRBJ2-3|.|TRBV12-5
TGTGCTAGTGGTTTAGAGGATACGCAGTATTTT
CASGLEDTQYF
>.|TRBJ1-5|.|TRBV28
TGTGCCAGCAATTTTAGGGGTAGCAATCAGCCCCAGCATTTT
CASNFRGSNQPQHF
>TRBD1|TRBJ1-5|.|TRBV28
TGTGCCAGCAGTTTTGGGTGGAGACAGGGGCGTTCTTATCAGCCCCAGCATTTT
CASSFGWRQGRSYQPQHF
>TRBD1|TRBJ2-7|.|TRBV4-2
TGTGCCAGCAGCCCCGGCCGGGACAGCTCCTACGAGCAGTACTTC
CASSPGRDSSYEQYF
>TRBD1|TRBJ2-1|few|TRBV12-5
TGTGCTAGTGGTTCGGACAGGGGGAATGAGCAGTTCTTC
CASGSDRGNEQFF
>.|TRBJ2-3|.|TRBV2
TGTGCCAGCGAGCCAGGCAGAAGCACAGATACGCAGTATTTT
CASEPGRSTDTQYF
>.|TRBJ2-5|.|TRBV18
TGTGCCAGCTCACCACCGATAGGGGAAGAGACCCAGTACTTC
CASSPPIGEETQYF
>.|TRBJ2-2|.|TRBV10-3
TGTGCCATCAGCCTAGCGAACACCGGGGAGCTGTTTTTT
CAISLANTGELFF
>.|TRBJ1-4|.|TRBV5-1
TGCGCCAGCAGCTTGGAGGTTGGAGGGAGGGGTGAAAAACTGTTTTTT
CASSLEVGGRGEKLFF
>.|TRBJ2-7|.|TRBV27
TGTGCCAGCAGTTTATCCGGACAAACCTACGAGCAGTACTTC
CASSLSGQTYEQYF
>TRBD1|TRBJ1-4|.|TRBV28
TGTGCCAGCAGTTACAGGGGGACGGCTAATGAAAAACTGTTTTTT
CASSYRGTANEKLFF
>TRBD2|TRBJ2-1|.|TRBV27
TGTGCCAGCAGTTTAGTCCGCGGGAGTGGTGAGCAGTTCTTC
CASSLVRGSGEQFF
>TRBD1|TRBJ2-1|.|TRBV7-9
TGTGCCAGCAGCGAAGTGACAGGGTACTACAATGAGCAGTTCTTC
CASSEVTGYYNEQFF
>TRBD1|TRBJ1-3|once|TRBV9
TGTGCCAGCAGCGTAGAAGAGGGGGCGCGTGGAAACACCATATATTTT
CASSVEEGARGNTIYF
>TRBD1|TRBJ1-1|.|TRBV7-3
TGTGCCAGCAGTATTACAGGGGAGCAGGTCGATGAAGCTTTCTTT
CASSITGEQVDEAFF
>.|TRBJ1-4|.|TRBV10-3
TGTGCCATCAGTGATTCCCGCGGGCCTAATGAAAAACTGTTTTTT
CAISDSRGPNEKLFF
>TRBD2|TRBJ2-1|.|TRBV27
TGTGCCAGCAGTCCGGGGACTAGCGGGAGGAATGAGCAGTTCTTC
CASSPGTSGRNEQFF
>TRBD1|TRBJ2-7|.|TRBV18
TGTGCCAGCTCCCAGGGACAGGGGGTCAACGAGCAGTACTTC
CASSQGQGVNEQYF
>.|TRBJ2-3|.|TRBV25-1
TGTGCCAGCAGTGAATGGGGGCGGCACATTAACACAGATACGCAGTATTTT
CASSEWGRHINTDTQYF
>.|TRBJ1-1|.|TRBV5-4
TGTGCCAGCAGCCATGAACGGGGGGACACTGAAGCTTTCTTT
CASSHERGDTEAFF
>TRBD2|TRBJ2-1|.|TRBV2
TGTGCCAGTAAAGCCCGGGGGGGAGATGAGCAGTTCTTC
CASKARGGDEQFF
>.|TRBJ2-1|.|TRBV9
TGTGCCAGCAGCGTAGTTAGCAACGCCTACAATGAGCAGTTCTTC
CASSVVSNAYNEQFF
>.|TRBJ1-4|.|TRBV30
TGTGCCTGGAGTCCGGATGAAAAACTGTTTTTT
CAWSPDEKLFF
>.|TRBJ2-1|.|TRBV7-6
TGTGCCAGCAGCTTAAGGGGCCTGGGGTACAATGAGCAGTTCTTC
CASSLRGLGYNEQFF
>.|TRBJ1-1|.|TRBV5-1
TGCGCCAGCAGCTTGGGGGGGGAAGGGACTGAAGCTTTCTTT
CASSLGGEGTEAFF
>.|TRBJ1-2|once|TRBV28
TGTGCCAGCAGCGACTATCAATACCCTAACTATGGCTACACCTTC
CASSDYQYPNYGYTF
>.|TRBJ1-2|.|TRBV6-5
TGTGCCAGCAGACCACGGTCTGGGCCGGATCGTGGCTACACCTTC
CASRPRSGPDRGYTF
>.|TRBJ2-7|.|TRBV7-8
TGTGCCAGCAGCTTAGATTCCGTACTCGAGCAGTACTTC
CASSLDSVLEQYF
>.|TRBJ2-2|.|TRBV11-2
TGTGCCAGCAGCTTAGAAGGGGACACCGGGGAGCTGTTTTTT
CASSLEGDTGELFF
>.|TRBJ1-5|.|TRBV19
TGTGCCAGTAGTAATGACCCCCCGCAGGGAAGCAATCAGCCCCAGCATTTT
CASSNDPPQGSNQPQHF
>TRBD1|TRBJ1-2|.|TRBV7-8
TGTGCCAGCAGCCCCCGAACACAGGGGGTTGGTGGCTACACCTTC
CASSPRTQGVGGYTF
>.|TRBJ2-3|.|TRBV16
TGTGCCAGCAGCCAATTAGTCCGGACAGATACGCAGTATTTT
CASSQLVRTDTQYF
>.|TRBJ1-1|.|TRBV5-1
TGCGCCAGCAGCTTGTCACGGGCAGGGGTGAACACTGAAGCTTTCTTT
CASSLSRAGVNTEAFF
>.|TRBJ1-1|.|TRBV7-8
TGTGCCAGCAGCTTCAGCCATGACAGGACCATCCGGTATAGCACTGAAGCTTTCTTT
CASSFSHDRTIRYSTEAFF
>TRBD1|TRBJ2-2|.|TRBV4-2
TGTGCCAGCAGCCAAGACCCCTACAGGGGTCCGAACACCGGGGAGCTGTTTTTT
CASSQDPYRGPNTGELFF
>.|TRBJ1-1|once|TRBV19
TGTGCCAGTAGTATGAGGGGAGGTACTGAAGCTTTCTTT
CASSMRGGTEAFF
>.|TRBJ1-6|.|TRBV28
TGTGCCAGCAGTTTAGAGGTGGGAGAACGTTCACCCCTCCACTTT
CASSLEVGERSPLHF
>TRBD1|TRBJ2-1|few|TRBV6-1
TGTGCCAGCAGTCGCCGGGACAGGGCCAGTGAGCAGTTCTTC
CASSRRDRASEQFF